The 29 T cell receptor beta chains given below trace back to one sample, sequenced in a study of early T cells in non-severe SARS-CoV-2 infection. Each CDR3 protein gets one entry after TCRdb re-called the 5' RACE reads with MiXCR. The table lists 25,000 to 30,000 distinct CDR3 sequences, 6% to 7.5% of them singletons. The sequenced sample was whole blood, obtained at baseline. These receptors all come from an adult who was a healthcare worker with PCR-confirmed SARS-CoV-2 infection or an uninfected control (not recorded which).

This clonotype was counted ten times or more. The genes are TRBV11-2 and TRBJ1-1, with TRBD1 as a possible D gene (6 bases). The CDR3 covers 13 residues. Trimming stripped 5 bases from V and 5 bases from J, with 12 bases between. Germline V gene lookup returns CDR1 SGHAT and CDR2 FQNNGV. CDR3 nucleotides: TGTGCCAGCAGCCCGGGGAGGGGGACTGAAGCTTTCTTT. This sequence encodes CASSPGRGTEAFF.

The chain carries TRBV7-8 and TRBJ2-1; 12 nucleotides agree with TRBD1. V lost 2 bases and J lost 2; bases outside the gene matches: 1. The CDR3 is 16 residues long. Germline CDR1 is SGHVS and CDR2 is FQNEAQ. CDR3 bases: TGTGCCAGCAGCTTACGGGACAGGGGGCCCTACAATGAGCAGTTCTTC. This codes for CASSLRDRGPYNEQFF.

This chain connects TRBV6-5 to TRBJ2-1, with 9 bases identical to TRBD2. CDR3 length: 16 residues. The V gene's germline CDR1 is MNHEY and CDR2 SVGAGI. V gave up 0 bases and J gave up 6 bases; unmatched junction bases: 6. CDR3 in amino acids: CASSYSGAGGGNEQFF. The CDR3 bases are TGTGCCAGCAGTTACTCGGGAGCGGGAGGTGGCAATGAGCAGTTCTTC.

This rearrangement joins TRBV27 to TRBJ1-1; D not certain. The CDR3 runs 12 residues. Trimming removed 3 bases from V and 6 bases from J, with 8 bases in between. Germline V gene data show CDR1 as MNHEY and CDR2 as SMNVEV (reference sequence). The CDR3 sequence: CASSFTGSEAFF. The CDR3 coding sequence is TGTGCCAGCAGTTTTACTGGCTCTGAAGCTTTCTTT.

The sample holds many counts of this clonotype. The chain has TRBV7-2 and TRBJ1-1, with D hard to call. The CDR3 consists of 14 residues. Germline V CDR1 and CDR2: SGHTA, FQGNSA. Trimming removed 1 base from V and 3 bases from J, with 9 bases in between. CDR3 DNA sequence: TGTGCCAGCAGCTTAGTGCATTTGGACACTGAAGCTTTCTTT. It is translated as CASSLVHLDTEAFF.

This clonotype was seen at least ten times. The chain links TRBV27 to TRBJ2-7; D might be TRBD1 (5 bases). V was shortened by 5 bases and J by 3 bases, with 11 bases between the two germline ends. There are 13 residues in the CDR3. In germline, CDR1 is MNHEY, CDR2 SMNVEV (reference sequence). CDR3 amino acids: CASSLGVYYEQYF. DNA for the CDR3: TGTGCCAGCAGTCTAGGGGTATACTACGAGCAGTACTTC.

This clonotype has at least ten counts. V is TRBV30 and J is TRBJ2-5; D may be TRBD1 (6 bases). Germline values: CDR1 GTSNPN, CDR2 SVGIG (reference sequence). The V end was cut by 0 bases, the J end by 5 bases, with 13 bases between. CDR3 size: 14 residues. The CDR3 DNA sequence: TGTGCCTGGAGTGTACGGGCCCAGGGGGAGACCCAGTACTTC. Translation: CAWSVRAQGETQYF.

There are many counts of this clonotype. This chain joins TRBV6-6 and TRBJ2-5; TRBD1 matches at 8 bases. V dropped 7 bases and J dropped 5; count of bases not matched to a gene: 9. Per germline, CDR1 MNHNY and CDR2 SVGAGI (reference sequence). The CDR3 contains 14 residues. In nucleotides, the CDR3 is TGTGCCAGCAAGACCCCAGGGGGCTTCGAGACCCAGTACTTC. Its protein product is CASKTPGGFETQYF.

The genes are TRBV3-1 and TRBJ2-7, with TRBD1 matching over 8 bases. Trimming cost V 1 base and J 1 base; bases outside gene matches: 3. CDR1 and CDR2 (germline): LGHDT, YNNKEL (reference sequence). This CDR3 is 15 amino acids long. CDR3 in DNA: TGTGCCAGCAGCCAAGCCCGGACAGGGTCCTACGAGCAGTACTTC. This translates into CASSQARTGSYEQYF.

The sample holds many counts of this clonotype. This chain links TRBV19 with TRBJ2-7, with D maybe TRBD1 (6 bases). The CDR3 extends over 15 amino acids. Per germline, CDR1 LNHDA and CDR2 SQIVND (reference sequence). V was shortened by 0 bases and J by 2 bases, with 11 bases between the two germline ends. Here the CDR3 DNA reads TGTGCCAGTAGTATAGAGTCAGGGGTTACCTACGAGCAGTACTTC. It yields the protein CASSIESGVTYEQYF.

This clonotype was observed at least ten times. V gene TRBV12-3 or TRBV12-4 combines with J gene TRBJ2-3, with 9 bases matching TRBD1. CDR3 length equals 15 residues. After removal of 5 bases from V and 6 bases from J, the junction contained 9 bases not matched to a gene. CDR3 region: CASSPLTGGGDTQYF. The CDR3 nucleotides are TGTGCCAGCAGTCCTCTGACAGGGGGGGGTGATACGCAGTATTTT.

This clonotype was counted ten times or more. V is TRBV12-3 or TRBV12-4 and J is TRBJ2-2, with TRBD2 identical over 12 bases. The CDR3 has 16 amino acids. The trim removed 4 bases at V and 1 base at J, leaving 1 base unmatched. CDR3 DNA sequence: TGTGCCAGCAGTTCGGGACTAGCGGGGAACACCGGGGAGCTGTTTTTT. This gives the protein CASSSGLAGNTGELFF.

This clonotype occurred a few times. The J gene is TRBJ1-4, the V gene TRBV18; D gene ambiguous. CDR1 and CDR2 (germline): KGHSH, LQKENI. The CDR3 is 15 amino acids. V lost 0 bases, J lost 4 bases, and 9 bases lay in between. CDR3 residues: CASSPPGGYNEKLFF. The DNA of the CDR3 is TGTGCCAGCTCACCACCGGGAGGATATAATGAAAAACTGTTTTTT.

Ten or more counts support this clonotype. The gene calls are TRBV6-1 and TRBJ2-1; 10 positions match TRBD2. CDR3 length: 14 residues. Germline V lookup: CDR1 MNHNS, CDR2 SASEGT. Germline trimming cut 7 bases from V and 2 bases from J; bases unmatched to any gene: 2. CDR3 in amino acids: CASTSGSPYNEQFF. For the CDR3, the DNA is TGTGCCAGCACTAGCGGGAGCCCCTACAATGAGCAGTTCTTC.

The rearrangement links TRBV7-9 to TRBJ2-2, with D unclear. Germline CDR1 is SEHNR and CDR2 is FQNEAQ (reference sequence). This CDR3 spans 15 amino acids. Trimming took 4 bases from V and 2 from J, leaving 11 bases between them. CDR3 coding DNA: TGTGCCAGCAGCTCAATTCTGGAAAACACCGGGGAGCTGTTTTTT. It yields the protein CASSSILENTGELFF. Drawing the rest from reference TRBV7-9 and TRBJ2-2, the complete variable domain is DTGVSQNPRHKITKRGQNVTFRCDPISEHNRLYWYRQTLGQGPEFLTYFQNEAQLEKSRLLSDRFSAERPKGSFSTLEIQRTEQGDSAMYLCASSSILENTGELFFGEGSRLTVL.

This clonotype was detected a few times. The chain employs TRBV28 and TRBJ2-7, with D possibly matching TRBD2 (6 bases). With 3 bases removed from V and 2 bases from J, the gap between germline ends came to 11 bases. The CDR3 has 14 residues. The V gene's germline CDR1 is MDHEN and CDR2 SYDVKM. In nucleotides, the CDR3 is TGTGCCAGCAGTTTGAGCGGGCCAACCTACGAGCAGTACTTC. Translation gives CASSLSGPTYEQYF.

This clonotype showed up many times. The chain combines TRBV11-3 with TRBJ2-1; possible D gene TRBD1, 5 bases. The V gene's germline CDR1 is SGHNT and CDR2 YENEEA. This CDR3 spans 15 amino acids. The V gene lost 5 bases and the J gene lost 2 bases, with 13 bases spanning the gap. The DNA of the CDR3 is TGTGCCAGCAGCACAAGGGGTACCACCTACAATGAGCAGTTCTTC. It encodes CASSTRGTTYNEQFF.

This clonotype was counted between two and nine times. The CDR3 nucleotides read TGTGCCAGCAGCAGACAGGGGGCTGTAGAGACCCAGTACTTC. Protein product: CASSRQGAVETQYF. This chain joins TRBV5-4 and TRBJ2-5; 10 positions match TRBD1. The CDR3 has 14 residues. Germline CDR1 is SGHNT and CDR2 is YYREEE (reference sequence). V trimming: 4 bases; J trimming: 4 bases; junction bases outside the gene matches: 4. Variable domain in full (rest from reference TRBV5-4 and TRBJ2-5): ETGVTQSPTHLIKTRGQQVTLRCSSQSGHNTVSWYQQALGQGPQFIFQYYREEENGRGNFPPRFSGLQFPNYSSELNVNALELDDSALYLCASSRQGAVETQYFGPGTRLLVL.

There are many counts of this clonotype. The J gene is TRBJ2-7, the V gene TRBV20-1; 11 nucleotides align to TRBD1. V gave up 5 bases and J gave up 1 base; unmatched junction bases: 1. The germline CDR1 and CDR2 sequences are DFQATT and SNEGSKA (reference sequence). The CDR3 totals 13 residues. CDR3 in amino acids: CSAGTGGSYEQYF. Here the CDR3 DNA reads TGCAGTGCTGGGACAGGGGGATCCTACGAGCAGTACTTC.

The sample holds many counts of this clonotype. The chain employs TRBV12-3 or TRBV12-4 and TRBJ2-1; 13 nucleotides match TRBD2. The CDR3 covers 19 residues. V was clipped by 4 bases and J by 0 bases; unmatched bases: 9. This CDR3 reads CASSYRPGTSGASYNEQFF. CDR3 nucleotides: TGTGCCAGCAGTTACCGTCCCGGGACTAGCGGGGCCTCCTACAATGAGCAGTTCTTC.

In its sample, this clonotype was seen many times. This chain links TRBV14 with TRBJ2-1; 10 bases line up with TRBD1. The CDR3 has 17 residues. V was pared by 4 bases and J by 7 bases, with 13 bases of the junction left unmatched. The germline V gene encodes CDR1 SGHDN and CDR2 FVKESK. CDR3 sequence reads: CASSLGRPGTGVNEQFF. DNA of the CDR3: TGTGCCAGCAGCCTTGGCCGTCCCGGGACAGGGGTAAATGAGCAGTTCTTC. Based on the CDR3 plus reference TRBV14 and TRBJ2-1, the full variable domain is EAGVTQFPSHSVIEKGQTVTLRCDPISGHDNLYWYRRVMGKEIKFLLHFVKESKQDESGMPNNRFLAERTGGTYSTLKVQPAELEDSGVYFCASSLGRPGTGVNEQFFGPGTRLTVL.

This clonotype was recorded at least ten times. CDR3 in amino acids: CASSPGQTSNQPQHF. The CDR3 DNA is TGTGCCAGCAGTCCGGGACAGACTAGCAATCAGCCCCAGCATTTT. The chain combines TRBV12-3 or TRBV12-4 with TRBJ1-5, with 7 bases lining up with TRBD1. The CDR3 covers 15 residues. Trimming at V came to 5 bases and at J to 0 bases, leaving 4 bases not matched to a gene.

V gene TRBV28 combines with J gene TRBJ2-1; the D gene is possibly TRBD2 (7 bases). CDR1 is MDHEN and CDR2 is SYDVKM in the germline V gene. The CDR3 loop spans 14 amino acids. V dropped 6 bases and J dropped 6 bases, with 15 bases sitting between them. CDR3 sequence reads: CASRSRGAPNEQFF. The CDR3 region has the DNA TGTGCCAGCAGGTCCCGGGGGGCCCCCAATGAGCAGTTCTTC. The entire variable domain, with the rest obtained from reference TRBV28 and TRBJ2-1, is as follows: DVKVTQSSRYLVKRTGEKVFLECVQDMDHENMFWYRQDPGLGLRLIYFSYDVKMKEKGDIPEGYSVSREKKERFSLILESASTNQTSMYLCASRSRGAPNEQFFGPGTRLTVL.

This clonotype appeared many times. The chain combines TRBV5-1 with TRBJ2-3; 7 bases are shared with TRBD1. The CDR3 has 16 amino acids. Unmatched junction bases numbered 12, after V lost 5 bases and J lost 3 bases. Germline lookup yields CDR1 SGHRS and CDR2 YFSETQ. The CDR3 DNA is TGCGCCAGCAGACGTGACCCGGGACAGACTACAGATACGCAGTATTTT. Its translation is CASRRDPGQTTDTQYF. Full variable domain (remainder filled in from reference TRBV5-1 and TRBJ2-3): KAGVTQTPRYLIKTRGQQVTLSCSPISGHRSVSWYQQTPGQGLQFLFEYFSETQRNKGNFPGRFSGRQFSNSRSEMNVSTLELGDSALYLCASRRDPGQTTDTQYFGPGTRLTVL.

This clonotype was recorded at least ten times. CDR3 in amino acids: CASSPGSAGLIDTQYF. In DNA form, the CDR3 reads TGTGCCAGCAGCCCAGGATCCGCGGGACTGATAGATACGCAGTATTTT. J is TRBJ2-3 and V is TRBV7-9; tentatively, D is TRBD2 (6 bases). Germline CDR1 is SEHNR and CDR2 is FQNEAQ (reference sequence). Trimming took off 5 bases at V and 5 bases at J, with 20 bases between the two ends. This CDR3 has 16 amino acids.

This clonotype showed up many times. CDR3 sequence reads: CASSYSTGGRTEAFF. The CDR3 DNA sequence: TGTGCCAGCAGTTACTCTACAGGGGGTAGGACTGAAGCTTTCTTT. This chain joins TRBV6-5 and TRBJ1-1, with 8 bases matching TRBD1. Per the germline V gene, CDR1 is MNHEY and CDR2 is SVGAGI. This CDR3 has 15 residues. V shed 0 bases, J shed 5 bases, and the junction held 5 bases outside the gene matches.

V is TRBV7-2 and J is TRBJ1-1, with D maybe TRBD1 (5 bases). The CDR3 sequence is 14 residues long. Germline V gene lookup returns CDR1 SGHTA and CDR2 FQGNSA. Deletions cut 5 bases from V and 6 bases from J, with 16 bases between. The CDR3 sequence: CASSPGGFWAEAFF. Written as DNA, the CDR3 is TGTGCCAGCAGCCCCGGGGGGTTTTGGGCTGAAGCTTTCTTT.

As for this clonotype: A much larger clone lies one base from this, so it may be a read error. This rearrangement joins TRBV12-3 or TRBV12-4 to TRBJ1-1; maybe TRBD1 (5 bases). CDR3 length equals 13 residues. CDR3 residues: CACSSFRGVEAFF. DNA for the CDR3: TGTGCCTGCAGTTCTTTTAGGGGCGTCGAAGCTTTCTTT.

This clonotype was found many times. DNA for the CDR3: TGTGCCAGCAGCCCCCGAGTTGGGGAGCTGTTTTTT. Encoded protein: CASSPRVGELFF. The rearrangement links TRBV13 to TRBJ2-2; D is unresolved. The CDR3 loop spans 12 amino acids. V was pared by 5 bases and J by 8 bases, with 9 bases between. Germline values: CDR1 PRHDT, CDR2 FYEKMQ (reference sequence).